These T cell receptor beta chains were read from a single sample in a study of blood T cell repertoires in COVID-19. Clones were sequenced by immunoSEQ multiplex PCR, and TCRdb holds only the in-frame ones, with some missing. This repertoire shows about 42,000 clones, about nine tenths found once; its top ten account for 0.3% to 0.45%. The material sequenced was peripheral blood. The receptors originated from a human donor in a cohort sampled during active COVID-19. The CDR3 runs from the conserved cysteine through the conserved F or W. The order of the fields is CDR3 protein, CDR3 DNA, V gene, clone size, J gene, D gene. D genes are given only for firm matches. Rows give clone size only sometimes, using once, few, many, or a class for an expanded clone.

CDR3aa: CASSQEKGQLNQPQHF
CDR3nt: TGCGCCAGCAGCCAAGAAAAGGGACAACTCAATCAGCCCCAGCATTTT
v_gene: TRBV4-1
abundance: .
j_gene: TRBJ1-5
d_gene: .

CDR3aa: CASSQSLVREVDTEAFF
CDR3nt: TGCGCCAGCAGCCAATCCCTGGTCAGGGAAGTGGACACTGAAGCTTTCTTT
v_gene: TRBV4-3
abundance: .
j_gene: TRBJ1-1
d_gene: .

CDR3aa: CAISESGTNEAFF
CDR3nt: TGTGCCATCAGTGAGTCCGGGACAAATGAAGCTTTCTTT
v_gene: TRBV10-3
abundance: .
j_gene: TRBJ1-1
d_gene: .

CDR3aa: CSVETGVAGDYGYTF
CDR3nt: TGCAGCGTTGAGACAGGGGTAGCGGGGGACTATGGCTACACCTTC
v_gene: TRBV29-1
abundance: .
j_gene: TRBJ1-2
d_gene: TRBD1

CDR3aa: CASSVLAGGTDTQYF
CDR3nt: TGTGCCAGCAGCGTATTAGCGGGGGGCACAGATACGCAGTATTTT
v_gene: TRBV9
abundance: .
j_gene: TRBJ2-3
d_gene: TRBD2

CDR3aa: CASSYSLGAEDTEAFF
CDR3nt: TGTGCCAGCAGTTACTCGTTGGGGGCGGAGGACACTGAAGCTTTCTTT
v_gene: TRBV6-5
abundance: .
j_gene: TRBJ1-1
d_gene: .

CDR3aa: CASSEAGEDRPREGYTF
CDR3nt: TGTGCCAGCAGTGAAGCAGGGGAAGACAGGCCCCGTGAGGGCTACACCTTC
v_gene: TRBV6-1
abundance: .
j_gene: TRBJ1-2
d_gene: .

CDR3aa: CAISPLDRAGGQPQHF
CDR3nt: TGTGCCATCAGCCCTCTGGACAGGGCAGGAGGACAGCCCCAGCATTTT
v_gene: TRBV10-3
abundance: .
j_gene: TRBJ1-5
d_gene: TRBD1

CDR3aa: CASSPGGAKNIQYF
CDR3nt: TGTGCCAGCAGCCCCGGGGGGGCCAAAAACATTCAGTACTTC
v_gene: TRBV5-5
abundance: once
j_gene: TRBJ2-4
d_gene: TRBD2

CDR3aa: CSASGETEAFF
CDR3nt: TGCAGTGCCTCGGGGGAAACTGAAGCTTTCTTT
v_gene: TRBV20-1
abundance: .
j_gene: TRBJ1-1
d_gene: .

CDR3aa: CASGTGVPYEQYF
CDR3nt: TGTGCCAGCGGAACAGGGGTTCCTTACGAGCAGTACTTC
v_gene: TRBV2
abundance: .
j_gene: TRBJ2-7
d_gene: TRBD1

CDR3aa: CASSINRVRQPQHF
CDR3nt: TGTGCCAGTAGTATTAACAGGGTCAGACAGCCCCAGCATTTT
v_gene: TRBV19
abundance: .
j_gene: TRBJ1-5
d_gene: .

CDR3aa: CASSYSQGYGYTF
CDR3nt: TGTGCCAGCAGTTACTCCCAGGGCTATGGCTACACCTTC
v_gene: TRBV6-5
abundance: .
j_gene: TRBJ1-2
d_gene: .

CDR3aa: CASSLGQGLYGYTF
CDR3nt: TGTGCCAGCAGCCTAGGACAGGGGCTCTATGGCTACACCTTC
v_gene: TRBV7-2
abundance: .
j_gene: TRBJ1-2
d_gene: TRBD1

CDR3aa: CASSPGQLNTEAFF
CDR3nt: TGCGCCAGCAGCCCAGGACAGTTGAACACTGAAGCTTTCTTT
v_gene: TRBV4-3
abundance: .
j_gene: TRBJ1-1
d_gene: .

CDR3aa: CASSPPGGNTEAFF
CDR3nt: TGTGCCAGCTCACCCCCCGGTGGGAACACTGAAGCTTTCTTT
v_gene: TRBV18
abundance: .
j_gene: TRBJ1-1
d_gene: .

CDR3aa: CASSLAQGQVEAFF
CDR3nt: TGTGCCAGCAGCTTAGCCCAGGGGCAAGTTGAAGCTTTCTTT
v_gene: TRBV7-9
abundance: .
j_gene: TRBJ1-1
d_gene: .

CDR3aa: CASSPTGFNEQFF
CDR3nt: TGTGCCAGCAGTCCCACAGGGTTCAATGAGCAGTTCTTC
v_gene: TRBV28
abundance: .
j_gene: TRBJ2-1
d_gene: .

CDR3aa: CASSQGALPYEQYF
CDR3nt: TGTGCCAGCAGCCAAGGGGCTCTTCCCTACGAGCAGTACTTC
v_gene: TRBV14
abundance: .
j_gene: TRBJ2-7
d_gene: .

CDR3aa: CASSAYRDSNQPQHF
CDR3nt: TGTGCCAGCAGCGCATACCGGGACAGTAATCAGCCCCAGCATTTT
v_gene: TRBV13
abundance: .
j_gene: TRBJ1-5
d_gene: TRBD1

CDR3aa: CASSLSLGGRVGYEQYF
CDR3nt: TGTGCCAGCAGTTTATCGCTTGGCGGCCGCGTAGGCTACGAGCAGTACTTC
v_gene: TRBV27
abundance: .
j_gene: TRBJ2-7
d_gene: .

CDR3aa: CASSFRDRENSPLHF
CDR3nt: TGTGCCAGCAGCTTCCGGGACAGAGAAAATTCACCCCTCCACTTT
v_gene: TRBV3-1/TRBV3-2
abundance: .
j_gene: TRBJ1-6
d_gene: TRBD1

CDR3aa: CASSQVFTVGKDTGELFF
CDR3nt: TGCGCCAGCAGCCAAGTATTCACAGTCGGGAAGGACACCGGGGAGCTGTTTTTT
v_gene: TRBV4-3
abundance: .
j_gene: TRBJ2-2
d_gene: .

CDR3aa: CASSPQGANYEQYF
CDR3nt: TGCGCCAGCAGCCCCCAGGGGGCGAACTACGAGCAGTACTTC
v_gene: TRBV5-1
abundance: .
j_gene: TRBJ2-7
d_gene: TRBD1

CDR3aa: CASSATGAVGYTF
CDR3nt: TGTGCCAGCAGCGCGACAGGGGCAGTTGGCTACACCTTC
v_gene: TRBV12-3/TRBV12-4
abundance: .
j_gene: TRBJ1-2
d_gene: TRBD1